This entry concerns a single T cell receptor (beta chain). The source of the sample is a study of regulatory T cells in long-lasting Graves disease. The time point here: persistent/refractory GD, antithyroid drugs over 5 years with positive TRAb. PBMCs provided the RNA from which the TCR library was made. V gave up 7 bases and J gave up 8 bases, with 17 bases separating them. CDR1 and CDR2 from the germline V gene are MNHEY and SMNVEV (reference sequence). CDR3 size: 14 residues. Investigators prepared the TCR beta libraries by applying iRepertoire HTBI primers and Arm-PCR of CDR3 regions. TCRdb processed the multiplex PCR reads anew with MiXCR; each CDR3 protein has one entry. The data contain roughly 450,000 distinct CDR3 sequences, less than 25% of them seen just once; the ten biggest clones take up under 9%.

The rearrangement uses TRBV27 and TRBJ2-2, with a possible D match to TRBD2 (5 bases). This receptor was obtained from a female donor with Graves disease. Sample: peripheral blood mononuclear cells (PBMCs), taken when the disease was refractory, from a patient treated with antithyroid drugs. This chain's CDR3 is CASTPTPGIGELFF. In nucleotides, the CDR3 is TGTGCCAGCACTCCAACCCCCGGGATTGGGGAGCTGTTTTTT.